One T cell receptor (gamma chain) is described in this entry. A single base separates this from a much larger clone, so it may be a read error. TCRdb reprocessed the RT-PCR reads using CATT. The sample holds under 400 gamma-chain clones; 52% are singletons and the top ten take 50% to 70%. The entry originates in a study of gamma-delta T cells after stem cell transplantation. Germline CDR1 GITISATS, CDR2 ISYDGTV (reference sequence). The CDR3 consists of 16 residues. Sequencing used gamma-delta T cells. This clonotype was obtained from a human donor. It is not recorded whose cells these are; they may come from a transplant donor. The V gene is TRGV9, the J gene TRGJP. The J gene was missing in TCRdb and was found by matching the end of the DNA to germline. CDR3 sequence (DNA): TGTACCTTGTGGGAGGTGCAGGAGTTGGGCAAAAAAATCAAGGTATTT. This sequence encodes CTLWEVQELGKKIKVF.